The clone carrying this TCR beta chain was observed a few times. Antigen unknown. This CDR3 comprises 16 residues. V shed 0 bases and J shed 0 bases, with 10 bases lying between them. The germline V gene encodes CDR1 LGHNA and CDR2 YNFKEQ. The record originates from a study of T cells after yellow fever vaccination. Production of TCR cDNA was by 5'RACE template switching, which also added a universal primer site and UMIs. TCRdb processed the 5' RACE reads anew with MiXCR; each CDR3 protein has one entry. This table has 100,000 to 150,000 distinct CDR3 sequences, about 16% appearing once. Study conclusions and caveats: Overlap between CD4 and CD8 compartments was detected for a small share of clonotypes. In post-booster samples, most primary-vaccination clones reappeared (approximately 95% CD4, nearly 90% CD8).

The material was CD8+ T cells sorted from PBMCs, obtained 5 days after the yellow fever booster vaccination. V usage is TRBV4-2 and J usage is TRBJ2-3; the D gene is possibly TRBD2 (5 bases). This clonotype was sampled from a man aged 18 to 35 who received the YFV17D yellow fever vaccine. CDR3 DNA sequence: TGTGCCAGCAGCCAAGATCCCACGGGGAGCACAGATACGCAGTATTTT. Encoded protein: CASSQDPTGSTDTQYF.